This entry describes one T cell receptor (beta chain). The sample originates from a study of cytomegalovirus exposure and HLA in healthy donors. This CDR3 region has 14 residues. The J segment lost 8 bases and the V segment lost 2 bases, leaving 4 bases of the junction unmatched. CDR1 MNHEY and CDR2 SMNVEV come from the germline V gene (reference sequence). The PCR used 60 Vbeta and 13 Jbeta primers. Sequencing used immunoSEQ multiplex PCR; TCRdb keeps in-frame clones, though not all of them. Altogether around 85,000 clones are present, 80% being singletons, with the ten largest covering 1.1%. The receptor's source is a male donor in good health and CMV-seronegative. Sequenced sample: PBMCs. The chain carries TRBV27 and TRBJ1-4, with 8 bases that match TRBD1. The CDR3 sequence is CASSLRQGLEKLFF. DNA of the CDR3: TGTGCCAGCAGTTTAAGACAGGGGTTAGAAAAACTGTTTTTT.